This entry lists 5 T cell receptor beta chains sequenced from one sample in a study of blood T cell repertoires in COVID-19. The repertoire was sequenced with immunoSEQ multiplex PCR; TCRdb's copy has only in-frame clones and lacks some. The sample includes around 250,000 clones, about nine tenths of them seen just once. The sequencing sample was made of peripheral blood. Receptor source: a woman in her forties who had recovered from COVID-19.

The chain joins TRBV10-3 to TRBJ2-5, with 10 bases matching TRBD2. Germline CDR1 and CDR2: ENHRY and SYGVKD. The CDR3 totals 14 residues. Trimming at V came to 6 bases and at J to 3 bases, leaving 4 bases not matched to a gene. CDR3 in amino acids: CAISPGLAEETQYF. The CDR3 nucleotides are TGTGCCATCAGCCCCGGACTAGCGGAAGAGACCCAGTACTTC.

The genes are TRBV19 and TRBJ2-1; tentative D call: TRBD1 (6 bases). Germline V gene lookup returns CDR1 LNHDA and CDR2 SQIVND (reference sequence). The V end lost 5 bases, the J end lost 2 bases, and 16 bases lay between the germline ends. The CDR3 loop spans 16 amino acids. In nucleotides, the CDR3 is TGTGCCAGTAGTCTCTCCTTGGGGGCCCCCTACAATGAGCAGTTCTTC. It is translated as CASSLSLGAPYNEQFF.

The J gene is TRBJ2-2, the V gene TRBV24-1, with D perhaps matching TRBD2 (5 bases). The V end lost 4 bases, the J end lost 0 bases, and 8 bases lay between the germline ends. Per the germline V gene, CDR1 is KGHDR and CDR2 is SFDVKD. This CDR3 has 15 amino acids. The CDR3 reads CATSDLGTNTGELFF. CDR3 in DNA: TGTGCCACCAGTGACCTCGGGACGAACACCGGGGAGCTGTTTTTT.

The chain employs TRBV6-5 and TRBJ1-2; TRBD1 agrees at 8 bases. V lost 7 bases and J lost 5; bases outside the gene matches: 12. Germline CDR1 and CDR2: MNHEY and SVGAGI. The CDR3 spans 15 residues. The CDR3 spells CASKNTQGARYGYTF. The DNA of the CDR3 is TGTGCCAGCAAGAATACCCAGGGGGCGCGGTATGGCTACACCTTC.

The chain combines TRBV24-1 with TRBJ2-2; the D gene is possibly TRBD1 (5 bases). V was cut by 5 bases and J by 3 bases, with 15 bases left in between. The germline V gene encodes CDR1 KGHDR and CDR2 SFDVKD. This CDR3 has 16 amino acids. CDR3 residues: CATSARWGGDTGELFF. CDR3 nucleotide sequence: TGTGCCACCAGTGCCCGGTGGGGCGGTGACACCGGGGAGCTGTTTTTT.